A selection of T cell receptor beta chains follows, all from one sample in a study of blood T cell repertoires in COVID-19. Sequenced by immunoSEQ multiplex PCR; TCRdb stores in-frame clones only, minus some. The top ten clones hold about 5.7% of a sample with 84,000 or so clones, about four fifths of them seen once. The sample was peripheral blood. These receptors originate from a man aged 70-80 years with COVID-19, enrolled during active disease. Both conserved end residues are part of each CDR3. The order of the fields is CDR3 protein, J gene, V gene.

cdr3_aa: CASSQTGWGELFF
j_call: TRBJ2-2
v_call: TRBV3-1/TRBV3-2

cdr3_aa: CATSRQMNQPQHF
j_call: TRBJ1-5
v_call: TRBV15

cdr3_aa: CASSLTLGVGNTIYF
j_call: TRBJ1-3
v_call: TRBV3-1/TRBV3-2

cdr3_aa: CASSSGRVRNEQFF
j_call: TRBJ2-1
v_call: TRBV10-2

cdr3_aa: CASSFRERYGYTF
j_call: TRBJ1-2
v_call: TRBV28

cdr3_aa: CASSVPTGPRAGGSRRYTEAFF
j_call: TRBJ1-1
v_call: TRBV9

cdr3_aa: CASSRDRGSYEQYF
j_call: TRBJ2-7
v_call: TRBV21-1

cdr3_aa: CASRSKRAGNTEAFF
j_call: TRBJ1-1
v_call: TRBV19

cdr3_aa: CASSLGSSGNTDTQYF
j_call: TRBJ2-3
v_call: TRBV5-1

cdr3_aa: CASSFQTPGTQYF
j_call: TRBJ2-3
v_call: TRBV12-3/TRBV12-4

cdr3_aa: CASSSGQGGISNQPQHF
j_call: TRBJ1-5
v_call: TRBV3-1/TRBV3-2

cdr3_aa: CAWSTGQGADIQYF
j_call: TRBJ2-4
v_call: TRBV30

cdr3_aa: CASSQWQGEKLFF
j_call: TRBJ1-4
v_call: TRBV4-1

cdr3_aa: CASSRTFSGGTLDSYEQYF
j_call: TRBJ2-7
v_call: TRBV6-2/TRBV6-3

cdr3_aa: CASSLDRGDYEQYF
j_call: TRBJ2-7
v_call: TRBV6-5

cdr3_aa: CATSRNTGLTEAFF
j_call: TRBJ1-1
v_call: TRBV15

cdr3_aa: CASRGLAGLSTDTQYF
j_call: TRBJ2-3
v_call: TRBV19

cdr3_aa: CASSRQGALVNEQFF
j_call: TRBJ2-1
v_call: TRBV7-2

cdr3_aa: CASSRGQGANTGELFF
j_call: TRBJ2-2
v_call: TRBV5-1

cdr3_aa: CASSQRGGTSGGWSEQFF
j_call: TRBJ2-1
v_call: TRBV4-3

cdr3_aa: CSVGEGQNIYEQYF
j_call: TRBJ2-7
v_call: TRBV29-1

cdr3_aa: CASSTTGTLSYEQYF
j_call: TRBJ2-7
v_call: TRBV19

cdr3_aa: CASSVRGRETQYF
j_call: TRBJ2-5
v_call: TRBV9